The 8 T cell receptor beta chains presented below share a single source sample, sequenced in a study of blood T cell repertoires in COVID-19. TCRdb's copy holds only in-frame clones and misses some; the assay was immunoSEQ multiplex PCR. Of 350,000 to 400,000 clones listed, about 89% were seen once; the top ten hold 0.8% to 0.9%. The sequencing sample was made of PBMCs or T cells enriched from blood (not recorded which). These receptors were taken from a woman aged 40 to 49 who had been exposed to COVID-19.

The chain uses TRBV29-1 and TRBJ2-4; D possibly corresponds to TRBD1 (6 bases). The CDR3 is 16 amino acids. Germline CDR1 SQVTM, CDR2 ANQGSEA. V was cut by 6 bases and J by 8 bases, with 26 bases left in between. The CDR3 sequence is CSVVDDRPLGRDIQYF. In DNA, the CDR3 is TGCAGCGTAGTGGATGACAGGCCCCTAGGTAGAGACATTCAGTACTTC.

This rearrangement joins TRBV7-2 to TRBJ1-5; D possibly corresponds to TRBD1 (5 bases). CDR1 and CDR2 (germline): SGHTA, FQGNSA. Trimming took 1 base from V and 6 from J, leaving 7 bases between them. This CDR3 spans 13 amino acids. CDR3 sequence: CASSLGGVQPQHF. CDR3 DNA sequence: TGTGCCAGCAGCTTAGGGGGGGTTCAGCCCCAGCATTTT.

The rearrangement links TRBV28 to TRBJ1-5, with no clear D. CDR1 and CDR2 (germline): MDHEN, SYDVKM. Trimming shortened V by 6 bases and J by 4 bases, and 7 bases separated the two germline ends. This CDR3 has 12 residues. The CDR3 protein is CASSVTNQPQHF. The DNA for the CDR3 is TGTGCCAGCAGCGTTACAAATCAGCCCCAGCATTTT.

The J gene is TRBJ2-7, the V gene TRBV6-2 or TRBV6-3; 7 nucleotides agree with TRBD2. Germline CDR1 MNHEY, CDR2 SVGEGT. The CDR3 loop spans 13 amino acids. After removal of 4 bases from V and 3 bases from J, the junction contained 3 bases not matched to a gene. The CDR3 reads CASSLGTIYEQYF. Here the CDR3 DNA reads TGTGCCAGCAGTTTAGGGACTATCTACGAGCAGTACTTC.

This chain links TRBV6-2 or TRBV6-3 with TRBJ2-1, with 11 bases lining up with TRBD2. CDR1 and CDR2 from the germline V gene are MNHEY and SVGEGT. V lost 2 bases to trimming and J lost 11 bases; unmatched junction nucleotides: 11. The CDR3 length is 16 residues. As DNA, the CDR3 is TGTGCCAGCAGTTACCCGGACCCTGGACTAGCGGGTAAGCAGTTCTTC. Residues: CASSYPDPGLAGKQFF.

The rearrangement links TRBV10-2 to TRBJ1-5; 9 positions agree with TRBD1. J was trimmed by 7 bases and V by 0 bases; bases with no gene match: 4. Germline V gene data show CDR1 as WSHSY and CDR2 as SAAADI. The CDR3 loop spans 15 amino acids. The CDR3 DNA follows: TGCGCCAGCAGTGAGTCGACAGGGGGAGACCAGCCCCAGCATTTT. This translates into CASSESTGGDQPQHF.

The rearrangement uses TRBV15 and TRBJ1-6; weak D call: TRBD1 (6 bases). CDR1 and CDR2 (germline): LNHNV, YYDKDF (reference sequence). Trimming took off 0 bases at V and 10 bases at J, with 13 bases between the two ends. CDR3 size: 15 residues. CDR3 DNA: TGTGCCACCAGCAGAGATGGGGCCAGGGGATCACCCCTCCACTTT. Its translation is CATSRDGARGSPLHF.

This clone has a single count. The J gene is TRBJ1-2, the V gene TRBV19; TRBD1 matches 7 bases. V lost 7 bases and J lost 4; bases outside the gene matches: 15. This CDR3 is built from 16 residues. In germline, CDR1 is LNHDA, CDR2 SQIVND (reference sequence). The CDR3 region is CASTKSQGGIGYGYTF. CDR3 nucleotides: TGTGCCAGTACTAAATCCCAGGGGGGTATCGGCTATGGCTACACCTTC.